Presented here are 26 T cell receptor beta chains from one specimen sequenced in a study of blood T cells in healthy people across ages. Then a second PCR, running roughly 7 to 12 cycles, was carried out with a sample-barcoded 5' primer and a J-beta primer mix. TCRdb independently ran MiXCR on the 5' RACE reads; one entry per CDR3 protein. The sample lists 550,000 to 650,000 distinct CDR3 sequences, approximately 30% seen once, with around 14% in the top ten. What was sequenced was blood. The receptors originated from an elderly woman in good health.

About this clonotype: A read error may account for a junction end that differs from germline. V gene TRBV18 combines with J gene TRBJ1-6, with TRBD1 matching over 11 bases. The CDR3 has 15 residues. Germline V gene lookup returns CDR1 KGHSH and CDR2 LQKENI. The CDR3 DNA sequence: TGCGCCAGCTCAGGACAGGGGGCCCCCAATTCACCCCTCCACTTT. This gives the protein CASSGQGAPNSPLHF.

The genes are TRBV7-2 and TRBJ1-2; D unresolved. CDR1 is SGHTA, CDR2 FQGNSA, per germline. This CDR3 contains 13 residues. V was cut by 3 bases and J by 7 bases, with 12 bases left in between. The CDR3 reads CASSFEGSSGYTF. As DNA, the CDR3 is TGTGCCAGCAGCTTTGAGGGATCGAGTGGCTACACCTTC. The variable domain in full, with the rest retrieved from reference TRBV7-2 and TRBJ1-2, is GAGVSQSPSNKVTEKGKDVELRCDPISGHTALYWYRQSLGQGLEFLIYFQGNSAPDKSGLPSDRFSAERTGGSVSTLTIQRTQQEDSAVYLCASSFEGSSGYTFGSGTRLTVV.

This clonotype was seen many times. This rearrangement joins TRBV9 to TRBJ2-3; D unresolved. This CDR3 has 14 residues. Germline loops: CDR1 SGDLS, CDR2 YYNGEE. Trimming took off 0 bases at V and 4 bases at J, with 9 bases between the two ends. The CDR3 DNA reads as TGTGCCAGCAGCGTAGTTGGCCGAGCAGATACGCAGTATTTT. Amino acid sequence: CASSVVGRADTQYF.

The chain joins TRBV6-2 or TRBV6-3 to TRBJ1-1, with D unclear. V dropped 2 bases and J dropped 5 bases, with 15 bases sitting between them. The CDR3 extends over 15 amino acids. Germline lookup yields CDR1 MNHEY and CDR2 SVGEGT. The CDR3 is CASSYGKVEWTEAFF. As DNA, the CDR3 is TGTGCCAGCAGTTACGGCAAAGTCGAGTGGACTGAAGCTTTCTTT.

This clonotype was seen at least ten times. V gene TRBV7-3 combines with J gene TRBJ1-6; no reliable D call. This CDR3 has 14 amino acids. Germline CDR1 reads SGHTA; CDR2 reads FQGTGA. The germline V and J ends were trimmed by 3 bases and 10 bases, with 13 bases remaining between them. Here the CDR3 reads CASSLAPTGSPLHF. The CDR3 DNA sequence: TGTGCCAGCAGCTTGGCGCCAACCGGATCACCCCTCCACTTT.

This clonotype was detected ten times or more. The CDR3 sequence is CASSESGGSTDTQYF. The CDR3 nucleotides are TGTGCCAGCAGTGAAAGCGGGGGCTCCACAGATACGCAGTATTTT. The V gene is TRBV6-4, the J gene TRBJ2-3; 8 bases match TRBD2. V shed 3 bases, J shed 2 bases, and the junction held 4 bases outside the gene matches. From germline, CDR1 is MRHNA and CDR2 SNTAGT. The CDR3 is made up of 15 amino acids.

This clonotype was detected ten times or more. The chain couples TRBV29-1 to TRBJ2-1; 10 bases map to TRBD1. V was clipped by 2 bases and J by 2 bases; unmatched bases: 12. The CDR3 is 18 residues long. Germline CDR1 is SQVTM and CDR2 is ANQGSEA. CDR3 in DNA: TGCAGCGTTGAACAACAGGGGGTGGGGACAGGGGCCTACAATGAGCAGTTCTTC. Its protein product is CSVEQQGVGTGAYNEQFF.

The table lists this clonotype with many counts. This chain uses TRBV10-3 with TRBJ1-1; D gene uncertain. Germline CDR1 is ENHRY and CDR2 is SYGVKD. The CDR3 is made up of 14 amino acids. The V gene lost 4 bases and the J gene lost 2 bases, with 11 bases spanning the gap. This chain's CDR3 is CAISGERVNTEAFF. In DNA, the CDR3 is TGTGCCATCAGTGGGGAAAGGGTAAACACTGAAGCTTTCTTT.

This clonotype appeared many times. V usage is TRBV6-5 and J usage is TRBJ2-7, with D perhaps matching TRBD2 (5 bases). CDR1 is MNHEY and CDR2 is SVGAGI in the germline V gene. Between the trimmed V and J ends, which lost 0 bases and 8 bases, there was a span of 17 bases. There are 15 residues in the CDR3. CDR3 sequence: CASSYSRASQDQQYF. Written as DNA, the CDR3 is TGTGCCAGCAGTTACTCGAGGGCGTCCCAGGACCAGCAGTACTTC.

This clonotype was counted many times. V usage is TRBV6-1 and J usage is TRBJ2-1; 7 bases are a match to TRBD1. This CDR3 has 15 amino acids. After removal of 3 bases from V and 5 bases from J, the junction contained 7 bases not matched to a gene. Germline lookup yields CDR1 MNHNS and CDR2 SASEGT. In DNA form, the CDR3 reads TGTGCCAGCAGTGAGCGGACAGGTGGGGACAATGAGCAGTTCTTC. Amino acid sequence: CASSERTGGDNEQFF.

This clonotype has a count of ten or more. The chain carries TRBV9 and TRBJ2-3; 12 bases match TRBD1. The J segment lost 4 bases and the V segment lost 4 bases, leaving 7 bases of the junction unmatched. This CDR3 is built from 16 residues. Germline CDR1 reads SGDLS; CDR2 reads YYNGEE. The CDR3 DNA sequence: TGTGCCAGCAGCAAAGGGGGACAGGGGGCCGCAGATACGCAGTATTTT. The encoded protein is CASSKGGQGAADTQYF.

The rearrangement joins TRBV19 to TRBJ1-5, with D uncertain. Germline V gives CDR1 LNHDA, CDR2 SQIVND (reference sequence). CDR3 size: 13 residues. Trimming left V 8 bases short and J 2 bases short, with 10 bases between. CDR3 DNA: TGTGCCAGTGCCTGGGTCGGCAATCAGCCCCAGCATTTT. Its protein is CASAWVGNQPQHF.

In the case of this clonotype: A read error may explain this, as a much larger clone is one base away. This chain links TRBV6-1 with TRBJ2-6; D gene ambiguous. This CDR3 region has 15 residues. Germline CDR1 and CDR2: MNHNS and SASEGT. The chain's CDR3 is CVSSALEQGANVLTF. The CDR3 DNA reads as TGTGTCAGCAGCGCCCTTGAGCAAGGGGCCAACGTCCTGACTTTC.

Regarding this clonotype: The conserved closing phenylalanine or tryptophan is absent in this CDR3, likely reflecting a read error. The rearrangement links TRBV30 to TRBJ1-1, with D hard to call. The CDR3 is made up of 13 amino acids. Looked up from germline, CDR1 is GTSNPN and CDR2 is SVGIG (reference sequence). This CDR3 reads CAWSGRGDTEAFI. In DNA form, the CDR3 reads TGTGCCTGGAGCGGCCGGGGTGACACGGAAGCTTTCATT.

This chain joins TRBV7-2 and TRBJ2-1; 7 nucleotides line up with TRBD2. J lost 0 bases, V lost 5 bases, and 4 bases had no gene match. Germline V gene sequence: CDR1 SGHTA, CDR2 FQGNSA. The CDR3 totals 15 residues. The DNA of the CDR3 is TGTGCCAGCAGCATCCTAGCGGACTCCTACAATGAGCAGTTCTTC. It translates to CASSILADSYNEQFF. The variable domain in full, with the rest retrieved from reference TRBV7-2 and TRBJ2-1, is GAGVSQSPSNKVTEKGKDVELRCDPISGHTALYWYRQSLGQGLEFLIYFQGNSAPDKSGLPSDRFSAERTGGSVSTLTIQRTQQEDSAVYLCASSILADSYNEQFFGPGTRLTVL.

This clonotype was counted at least ten times. A much larger clone lies a single base off, so this may be a read error. The chain carries TRBV7-2 and TRBJ2-5; 8 bases agree with TRBD2. Germline trimming cut 3 bases from V and 11 bases from J; bases unmatched to any gene: 14. CDR1 SGHTA and CDR2 FQGNSA come from the germline V gene. The CDR3 has 15 amino acids. The DNA for the CDR3 is TGTGCCAGCAGCTTGGTTGCGGGGGGTAGGGATGAGCAGTACTTC. Amino acid sequence: CASSLVAGGRDEQYF.

This clonotype was seen only a few times. A much bigger clone sits one base away, suggesting this may be a read error. The rearrangement uses TRBV20-1 and TRBJ2-1, with TRBD1 matching over 10 bases. With the DNA end fitting TRBJ2-7 better, the J assignment may be wrong. CDR3 length: 15 residues. Germline CDR1 is DFQATT and CDR2 is SNEGSKA (reference sequence). The CDR3 loop reads CSASSTGGSYNEQYF. CDR3 sequence (DNA): TGCAGTGCTAGCTCGACAGGGGGCTCCTACAATGAGCAGTACTTC.

This clonotype came up many times. The chain couples TRBV4-2 to TRBJ2-5; D is possibly TRBD1 or TRBD2 (5 bases each). The CDR3 has 19 residues. Trimming shortened V by 0 bases and J by 0 bases, and 20 bases separated the two germline ends. CDR1 and CDR2 from the germline V gene are LGHNA and YNFKEQ. CDR3 amino acids: CASSQDYRGRGKYQETQYF. The CDR3, as DNA: TGTGCCAGCAGCCAAGATTATAGGGGCAGAGGGAAGTACCAAGAGACCCAGTACTTC.

As to this clonotype: This may stem from a read error, because a much larger clone lies one nucleotide away. The rearrangement uses TRBV18 and TRBJ2-7, with TRBD1 identical over 7 bases. The germline CDR1 and CDR2 sequences are KGHSH and LQKENI. This CDR3 has 16 amino acids. J lost 7 bases, V lost 5 bases, and 17 bases had no gene match. CDR3 protein: CASSRLRGLSYNEQYF. Here the CDR3 DNA reads TGTGCCAGCTCAAGACTGAGGGGGCTGTCCTACAATGAGCAGTACTTC.

The chain carries TRBV5-1 and TRBJ2-4; D unclear. Germline V gene data show CDR1 as SGHRS and CDR2 as YFSETQ. Trimming took 0 bases from V and 6 from J, leaving 10 bases between them. This CDR3 is built from 14 residues. CDR3 nucleotide sequence: TGCGCCAGCAGCTTGGGCAACGACGGAAACATTCAGTACTTC. This gives the protein CASSLGNDGNIQYF.

In this sample, this clonotype turned up a few times. Possible read error: a much larger clone is one base away. The CDR3: CASSTGQSLNTEAFF. CDR3 bases: TGTGCCAGCAGCACCGGACAGAGCCTGAACACTGAAGCTTTCTTT. The chain couples TRBV7-9 to TRBJ1-1; TRBD1 might be the D (6 bases). CDR3 length: 15 amino acids. V gave up 5 bases and J gave up 0 bases, with 13 bases separating them. Germline assignment: CDR1 SEHNR and CDR2 FQNEAQ (reference sequence).

This sequence joins TRBV7-2 and TRBJ2-1; D perhaps matches TRBD1 (6 bases). Between the trimmed V and J ends, which lost 5 bases and 0 bases, there was a span of 14 bases. The CDR3 runs 16 residues. Germline CDR1 is SGHTA and CDR2 is FQGNSA. The CDR3 loop reads CASSKGHRSSYNEQFF. The CDR3 DNA reads TGTGCCAGCAGCAAGGGACATCGGAGCTCCTACAATGAGCAGTTCTTC.

V gene TRBV14 combines with J gene TRBJ1-1; 10 bases are shared with TRBD1. The CDR3 contains 13 residues. CDR1 is SGHDN and CDR2 is FVKESK in the germline V gene. J lost 10 bases, V lost 3 bases, and 5 bases had no gene match. Here the CDR3 DNA reads TGTGCCAGCAGCCAGAGACAGGGGGCTCGAGCTTTCTTT. It is translated as CASSQRQGARAFF.

This clonotype was seen ten or more times. The germline gene is not matched at one end of the junction; a read error may be the cause. V gene TRBV5-1 combines with J gene TRBJ1-1; D may be TRBD1 (5 bases). The CDR3 totals 13 residues. The germline gives CDR1 SGHRS, CDR2 YFSETQ. CDR3 nucleotide sequence: TGTGCCAGCAGCTTAGACAGCTACACTGAAGCTTTCTTT. It codes for CASSLDSYTEAFF.

The chain couples TRBV2 to TRBJ2-1; weak D call: TRBD2 (6 bases). The CDR3 sequence is 16 residues long. The germline V gene encodes CDR1 SNHLY and CDR2 FYNNEI. Trimming removed 2 bases at V and 4 bases at J, with 15 bases between. DNA of the CDR3: TGTGCCAGCAGTGAACGACTAGTGGGGGGTTACAATGAGCAGTTCTTC. Amino acids: CASSERLVGGYNEQFF.

This clonotype was recorded many times. The chain recombines TRBV11-2 with TRBJ2-1; TRBD1 matches 9 bases. CDR1 is SGHAT and CDR2 is FQNNGV in the germline V gene. V trimming: 5 bases; J trimming: 10 bases; junction bases outside the gene matches: 12. This CDR3 has 15 residues. The CDR3 loop is CASSATGTGLREQFF. In DNA, the CDR3 is TGTGCCAGCAGCGCCACCGGGACAGGGTTGAGGGAGCAGTTCTTC. The whole variable domain, remainder taken from reference TRBV11-2 and TRBJ2-1, is EAGVAQSPRYKIIEKRQSVAFWCNPISGHATLYWYQQILGQGPKLLIQFQNNGVVDDSQLPKDRFSAERLKGVDSTLKIQPAKLEDSAVYLCASSATGTGLREQFFGPGTRLTVL.